The 14 T cell receptor beta chains below come from one sample, sequenced in a study of cytomegalovirus exposure and HLA in healthy donors. The PCR contained 60 Vbeta and 13 Jbeta primers. Profiling relied on immunoSEQ multiplex PCR, and the TCRdb table lists in-frame clones only, not all of them. The sample records about 120,000 clones, around 66% being singletons. Sample: PBMCs. The receptors shown here come from a man between 18 and 29 years old in good health and CMV-seropositive.

The chain carries TRBV4-2 and TRBJ1-4; 8 nucleotides agree with TRBD1. This CDR3 is 18 amino acids long. CDR1 LGHNA and CDR2 YNFKEQ come from the germline V gene. The J segment lost 6 bases and the V segment lost 3 bases, leaving 15 bases of the junction unmatched. CDR3 in amino acids: CASSHLTLQGGEDEKLFF. The DNA of the CDR3 is TGTGCCAGCAGCCATCTTACTTTACAGGGGGGGGAGGATGAAAAACTGTTTTTT.

CDR3 nucleotide sequence: TGTGCCAGCAGCTGGGGCATTGGCACTGAAGCTTTCTTT. Protein sequence: CASSWGIGTEAFF. This rearrangement joins TRBV5-6 to TRBJ1-1; D is possibly TRBD1 (5 bases). Trimming pared 3 bases from V and 4 bases from J, leaving 10 bases between. The CDR3 has 13 residues. The germline CDR1 and CDR2 sequences are SGHDT and YYEEEE.

The V and J genes are TRBV5-1 and TRBJ1-2, with TRBD1 identical over 8 bases. The germline CDR1 and CDR2 sequences are SGHRS and YFSETQ. V trimming: 0 bases; J trimming: 8 bases; junction bases outside the gene matches: 6. The CDR3 has 14 residues. Here the CDR3 reads CASSLAQGAQGYTF. Written as DNA, the CDR3 is TGCGCCAGCAGCTTGGCCCAGGGGGCGCAAGGCTACACCTTC.

The gene calls are TRBV5-1 and TRBJ2-5; 11 positions agree with TRBD2. CDR3 length: 17 amino acids. V gave up 7 bases and J gave up 2 bases; unmatched junction bases: 13. Germline lookup yields CDR1 SGHRS and CDR2 YFSETQ. The CDR3 protein is CASHASGGHTAQETQYF. CDR3 nucleotides: TGCGCCAGCCATGCTAGCGGGGGGCACACAGCGCAAGAGACCCAGTACTTC. Supplemented by reference TRBV5-1 and TRBJ2-5, the full variable domain reads KAGVTQTPRYLIKTRGQQVTLSCSPISGHRSVSWYQQTPGQGLQFLFEYFSETQRNKGNFPGRFSGRQFSNSRSEMNVSTLELGDSALYLCASHASGGHTAQETQYFGPGTRLLVL.

There are a few counts of this clone. The rearrangement joins TRBV28 to TRBJ1-6; the D is unclear. Between the trimmed V and J ends, which lost 6 bases and 15 bases, there was a span of 15 bases. The CDR3 has 12 amino acids. Germline-derived CDR1 and CDR2 are MDHEN and SYDVKM. CDR3 sequence reads: CASSPARRVLHF. The CDR3 nucleotides read TGTGCCAGCAGCCCGGCCAGGCGGGTCCTCCACTTT.

The chain has TRBV11-3 and TRBJ2-1, with 9 positions matching TRBD1. The germline gives CDR1 SGHNT, CDR2 YENEEA. The trim removed 1 base at V and 6 bases at J, leaving 4 bases unmatched. This CDR3 has 15 amino acids. CDR3: CASSLGTGAGNEQFF. In DNA, the CDR3 is TGTGCCAGCAGCTTAGGGACAGGGGCAGGCAATGAGCAGTTCTTC.

The chain uses TRBV9 and TRBJ2-2; maybe TRBD2 (7 bases). V dropped 5 bases and J dropped 3 bases, with 14 bases sitting between them. The CDR3 sequence is 15 residues long. Germline V gene lookup returns CDR1 SGDLS and CDR2 YYNGEE. This chain's CDR3 is CASRGRGLDTGELFF. CDR3 DNA: TGTGCCAGCAGAGGGAGGGGGTTGGACACCGGGGAGCTGTTTTTT.

The chain carries TRBV5-6 and TRBJ2-5; 8 bases map to TRBD1. V trimming: 4 bases; J trimming: 3 bases; junction bases outside the gene matches: 5. Germline V gene lookup returns CDR1 SGHDT and CDR2 YYEEEE. The CDR3 runs to 14 residues. This chain's CDR3 is CASSGNRGKETQYF. DNA of the CDR3: TGTGCCAGCAGCGGAAACAGGGGGAAAGAGACCCAGTACTTC.

The rearrangement links TRBV9 to TRBJ1-4, with D hard to call. The V end was cut by 2 bases, the J end by 4 bases, with 9 bases between. CDR1 and CDR2 from the germline V gene are SGDLS and YYNGEE. The CDR3 totals 14 residues. The CDR3 region has the DNA TGTGCCAGCAGCGTGAGTCCGGGTAATGAAAAACTGTTTTTT. Encoded protein: CASSVSPGNEKLFF.

This clone was seen once. The chain's CDR3 is CASLGHRSSYEQYF. CDR3 DNA: TGTGCCAGCCTCGGTCATAGGAGCTCCTACGAGCAGTACTTC. The V call is TRBV5-6, the J call TRBJ2-7, with unresolved D. Trimming took 7 bases from V and 0 from J, leaving 14 bases between them. Germline lookup yields CDR1 SGHDT and CDR2 YYEEEE. The CDR3 totals 14 residues.

The table lists this clone with a few counts. CDR3 sequence (DNA): TGTGCCAGCAGTTACATCGGGGGGGAGACCCAGTACTTC. Its translation is CASSYIGGETQYF. The chain employs TRBV6-5 and TRBJ2-5; 7 positions agree with TRBD2. V gave up 2 bases and J gave up 5 bases; unmatched junction bases: 2. The CDR3 contains 13 residues. CDR1 and CDR2 (germline): MNHEY, SVGAGI.

V gene TRBV15 combines with J gene TRBJ1-2; 8 bases are shared with TRBD1. Looked up from germline, CDR1 is LNHNV and CDR2 is YYDKDF (reference sequence). CDR3 size: 17 residues. V was pared by 0 bases and J by 0 bases, with 6 bases of the junction left unmatched. CDR3 region: CATSRDLQGGTNYGYTF. CDR3 DNA: TGTGCCACCAGCAGAGATTTACAGGGGGGGACTAACTATGGCTACACCTTC.

The chain employs TRBV6-4 and TRBJ2-1, with D possibly TRBD2 on 6 matching bases. V was clipped by 0 bases and J by 0 bases, with 9 bases between them. The CDR3 is 16 amino acids. Germline lookup yields CDR1 MRHNA and CDR2 SNTAGT. The CDR3 DNA is TGTGCCAGCAGTGACTCGGGGGGTAGCTCCTACAATGAGCAGTTCTTC. This codes for CASSDSGGSSYNEQFF.

This clone turned up a few times. The V and J genes are TRBV28 and TRBJ1-5, with 11 nucleotides matching TRBD1. Germline lookup yields CDR1 MDHEN and CDR2 SYDVKM. CDR3 size: 16 residues. Trimming removed 6 bases from V and 0 bases from J; junction bases left unmatched: 4. CDR3 in DNA: TGTGCCAGCAGGGACAGGGGGCGCGGTAGCAATCAGCCCCAGCATTTT. Its translation is CASRDRGRGSNQPQHF. The full variable domain, in which reference TRBV28 and TRBJ1-5 provide the parts outside the CDR3, is DVKVTQSSRYLVKRTGEKVFLECVQDMDHENMFWYRQDPGLGLRLIYFSYDVKMKEKGDIPEGYSVSREKKERFSLILESASTNQTSMYLCASRDRGRGSNQPQHFGDGTRLSIL.